The T cell receptor beta chain described here comes from a study of blood T cell repertoires in COVID-19. Turning to the study itself: The United States, Italy and Spain provided the acute and convalescent COVID-19 samples.

The table came from immunoSEQ multiplex PCR; TCRdb's copy has only in-frame clones and leaves some out. The data show 45,000 to 65,000 clones, with 90% to 95% seen just once and around 3.9% held by the top ten. This CDR3 has 15 amino acids. The V segment lost 1 base and the J segment 7 bases; nucleotides outside the gene matches: 4. Germline-derived CDR1 and CDR2 are SGHVS and FQNEAQ. The TCR was taken from a man aged 50 to 59 with acute or convalescent COVID-19. V and J are TRBV7-8 and TRBJ2-1, with 10 bases matching TRBD1. Sequenced sample: peripheral blood. The CDR3 reads CASSLGQGAGNEQFF. As DNA, the CDR3 is TGTGCCAGCAGCTTAGGACAGGGGGCTGGTAATGAGCAGTTCTTC.